This TCR beta chain appears in the sequencing data of a study of cytomegalovirus exposure and HLA in healthy donors. Study summary: HLA-typed donors were the source of approximately 88 million unique TCRs, which an early data release held.

With respect to this clone: The antigen remains unidentified.

The V gene's germline CDR1 is MNHEY and CDR2 SMNVEV (reference sequence). The CDR3 is made up of 16 amino acids. The J segment lost 4 bases and the V segment lost 3 bases, leaving 7 bases of the junction unmatched. Broader study findings: Among donors in an Asian-associated ancestry cluster, a later analysis reportedly found fewer N-insertions than the approximately 700-donor mean. Specific recognition of CMV antigens was confirmed in vitro for a few chains (all CMV-associated). A later analysis revealed that TCR association rates differed between HLA loci, peaking at DRB1 and bottoming out at HLA-C.

Amplification used 60 Vbeta primers and 13 Jbeta primers. Some clones are missing from TCRdb's copy, which holds only in-frame ones; the method was immunoSEQ multiplex PCR. Found here are roughly 130,000 clones, around three quarters of them singletons; the top ten hold 2% to 3%. The sample consisted of PBMCs. The sequence came from a man in his thirties or forties in good health and CMV-seronegative. The V gene is TRBV27, the J gene TRBJ2-1; 9 nucleotides agree with TRBD2. CDR3 DNA: TGTGCCAGCAGTTTTAGCGGGAGTTTCGAGTACAATGAGCAGTTCTTC. As protein: CASSFSGSFEYNEQFF.